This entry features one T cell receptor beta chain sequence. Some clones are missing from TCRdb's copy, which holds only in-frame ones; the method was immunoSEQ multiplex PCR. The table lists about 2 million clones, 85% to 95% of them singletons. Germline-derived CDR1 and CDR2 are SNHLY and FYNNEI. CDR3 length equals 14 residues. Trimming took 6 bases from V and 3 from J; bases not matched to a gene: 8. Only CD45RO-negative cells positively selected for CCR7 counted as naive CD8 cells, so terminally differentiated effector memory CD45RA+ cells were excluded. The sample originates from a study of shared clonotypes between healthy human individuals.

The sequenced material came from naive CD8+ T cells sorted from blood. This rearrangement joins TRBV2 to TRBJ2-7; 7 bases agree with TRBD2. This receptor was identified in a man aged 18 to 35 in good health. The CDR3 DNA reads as TGTGCCAGCAGCCCCGGGACTACAATCTACGAGCAGTACTTC. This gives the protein CASSPGTTIYEQYF.